A selection of T cell receptor beta chains follows, all from one sample in a study of shared T cell receptors in the human thymus. Generated by immunoSEQ multiplex PCR, the TCRdb table keeps only in-frame clones and is missing some. Here the sample spans hundreds of thousands of clones, around 87% being singletons. These data were also reused for a study on human thymus T cells.

The sample consisted of thymocytes. Receptors were obtained from a boy younger than two with a congenital heart defect. The CDR3 runs from the conserved cysteine through the conserved F or W. The D gene is left open where the match is weak. Clone size appears in some rows only: once, few, many, or a class for an expanded clone.

D: TRBD1; J: TRBJ1-5; length: 14; size: .; V: TRBV19; DNA: TGTGCCAGTAGTATTTGGACAGGCGAGCAGCCCCAGCATTTT; CDR3: CASSIWTGEQPQHF
D: TRBD2; J: TRBJ2-3; length: 19; size: .; V: TRBV5-4; DNA: TGTGCCAGCAGCTCTCGGGGGACTAGCGGGGCTTTTAGCACAGATACGCAGTATTTT; CDR3: CASSSRGTSGAFSTDTQYF
D: TRBD1; J: TRBJ1-3; length: 17; size: .; V: TRBV5-4; DNA: TGTGCCAGCAGCTTGTGGGACAGGGGGCACTCTGGAAACACCATATATTTT; CDR3: CASSLWDRGHSGNTIYF
D: .; J: TRBJ2-3; length: 15; size: once; V: TRBV25-1; DNA: TGTGCCAGCAGTGAATCGTCAACAGGCCAGGATACGCAGTATTTT; CDR3: CASSESSTGQDTQYF
D: TRBD2; J: TRBJ2-2; length: 17; size: .; V: TRBV7-2; DNA: TGTGCCAGCTCCTGGGGGAGCGGGAGACGGGACACCGGGGAGCTGTTTTTT; CDR3: CASSWGSGRRDTGELFF
D: TRBD1; J: TRBJ1-1; length: 18; size: .; V: TRBV7-6; DNA: TGTGCCAGCAGCCCCCTTCAGGGGGCCTCAATAAGGAGCACTGAAGCTTTCTTT; CDR3: CASSPLQGASIRSTEAFF
D: .; J: TRBJ1-2; length: 12; size: .; V: TRBV14; DNA: TGTGCCAGCAGACAAGATGGGCTTGGCTACACCTTC; CDR3: CASRQDGLGYTF
D: TRBD2; J: TRBJ2-1; length: 16; size: .; V: TRBV27; DNA: TGTGCCAGCAGCCCCCTGGGACTAGCGGAAAGAGATGAGCAGTTCTTC; CDR3: CASSPLGLAERDEQFF
D: TRBD2; J: TRBJ2-2; length: 16; size: .; V: TRBV15; DNA: TGTGCCACCATGGCAGGGACTACATCATACACCGGGGAGCTGTTTTTT; CDR3: CATMAGTTSYTGELFF
D: TRBD1; J: TRBJ2-3; length: 15; size: .; V: TRBV7-2; DNA: TGTGCCAGCAGCTTCAAGTACAGGGGAACAGATACGCAGTATTTT; CDR3: CASSFKYRGTDTQYF
D: .; J: TRBJ2-3; length: 19; size: .; V: TRBV21-1; DNA: TGTGCCAGCAGCAAAGACCCTCCCTGGGCAGCCGCTAGCACAGATACGCAGTATTTT; CDR3: CASSKDPPWAAASTDTQYF
D: .; J: TRBJ1-1; length: 16; size: .; V: TRBV4-1; DNA: TGCGCCAGCAGCCAAGGTCGCGGCAGGGCGAACACTGAAGCTTTCTTT; CDR3: CASSQGRGRANTEAFF
D: .; J: TRBJ1-3; length: 17; size: few; V: TRBV10-3; DNA: TGTGCCATCAGTGATCCTCGGGACACGAGCTCTGGAAACACCATATATTTT; CDR3: CAISDPRDTSSGNTIYF
D: .; J: TRBJ1-5; length: 14; size: .; V: TRBV28; DNA: TGTGCCAGCAGTCCCCCCCAGCGGGGGCAGCCCCAGCATTTT; CDR3: CASSPPQRGQPQHF
D: TRBD1; J: TRBJ1-3; length: 15; size: .; V: TRBV7-9; DNA: TGTGCCAGCAGCCTACCGACAGGGGTCGGAAACACCATATATTTT; CDR3: CASSLPTGVGNTIYF
D: .; J: TRBJ1-3; length: 15; size: .; V: TRBV5-4; DNA: TGTGCCAGCAGCGGCGGGCCTTCTTCTGGAAACACCATATATTTT; CDR3: CASSGGPSSGNTIYF
D: TRBD1; J: TRBJ1-2; length: 15; size: .; V: TRBV6-5; DNA: TGTGCCAGCAGTCCGACAGGGATCGAGAACTATGGCTACACCTTC; CDR3: CASSPTGIENYGYTF
D: .; J: TRBJ1-1; length: 13; size: .; V: TRBV4-2; DNA: TGTGCCAGCAGCCTTCAGGGAAACACTGAAGCTTTCTTT; CDR3: CASSLQGNTEAFF
D: .; J: TRBJ2-1; length: 17; size: .; V: TRBV4-1; DNA: TGCGCCAGCAGCCCTCACCACTTTATACGCTCCTACAATGAGCAGTTCTTC; CDR3: CASSPHHFIRSYNEQFF
D: .; J: TRBJ2-1; length: 16; size: .; V: TRBV16; DNA: TGTGCCAGCAGCCAAGCTAACCGTAGCTCCTACAATGAGCAGTTCTTC; CDR3: CASSQANRSSYNEQFF
D: .; J: TRBJ2-7; length: 15; size: .; V: TRBV6-1; DNA: TGTGCCAGCTTAACAGGGCATCGGAACTCCTACGAGCAGTACTTC; CDR3: CASLTGHRNSYEQYF
D: TRBD1; J: TRBJ1-1; length: 17; size: .; V: TRBV7-2; DNA: TGTGCCAGCAGCCCACACCCCTCTGGGACAGGGAACACTGAAGCTTTCTTT; CDR3: CASSPHPSGTGNTEAFF
D: TRBD1; J: TRBJ1-5; length: 18; size: .; V: TRBV4-1; DNA: TGCGCCAGCAGCCAAGAATCCGGACAGGGGAGAGTTGGTCAGCCCCAGCATTTT; CDR3: CASSQESGQGRVGQPQHF
D: .; J: TRBJ2-6; length: 14; size: few; V: TRBV28; DNA: TGTGCCAGCCTACAGGGAACAGGGGCCAACGTCCTGACTTTC; CDR3: CASLQGTGANVLTF
D: .; J: TRBJ2-1; length: 16; size: .; V: TRBV6-6; DNA: TGTGCCAGCAGACTACCGACGGGACACAATTACAATGAGCAGTTCTTC; CDR3: CASRLPTGHNYNEQFF
D: .; J: TRBJ1-5; length: 14; size: .; V: TRBV27; DNA: TGTGCCAGCAGCTTTTCCCCATCTAGTCAGCCCCAGCATTTT; CDR3: CASSFSPSSQPQHF
D: .; J: TRBJ2-1; length: 16; size: .; V: TRBV4-1; DNA: TGCGCCAGCAGCCAAGATCGGCTAGACAGCTACAATGAGCAGTTCTTC; CDR3: CASSQDRLDSYNEQFF
D: .; J: TRBJ1-2; length: 14; size: .; V: TRBV28; DNA: TGTGCCAGCAGTCCATACGGACAGAGCTATGGCTACACCTTC; CDR3: CASSPYGQSYGYTF
D: TRBD1; J: TRBJ1-4; length: 17; size: .; V: TRBV14; DNA: TGTGCCAGCAGCCAAACAGGGGTAGCCGCAACTAATGAAAAACTGTTTTTT; CDR3: CASSQTGVAATNEKLFF
D: .; J: TRBJ1-5; length: 16; size: .; V: TRBV28; DNA: TGTGCCAGCCTCAGAGCGGGACACCCTAGCAATCAGCCCCAGCATTTT; CDR3: CASLRAGHPSNQPQHF
D: TRBD2; J: TRBJ2-2; length: 14; size: .; V: TRBV30; DNA: TGTGCCTGGAGGGGACTAGCGCCCGGCGGGGAGCTGTTTTTT; CDR3: CAWRGLAPGGELFF
D: TRBD1; J: TRBJ2-7; length: 14; size: .; V: TRBV28; DNA: TGTGCCAGCAGCCCGGGACAGGGCCCCTACGAGCAGTACTTC; CDR3: CASSPGQGPYEQYF
D: .; J: TRBJ1-6; length: 15; size: .; V: TRBV4-1; DNA: TGCGCCAGCAGCCAGCAATCGGGGGGCGATTCACCCCTCCACTTT; CDR3: CASSQQSGGDSPLHF
D: .; J: TRBJ2-5; length: 13; size: few; V: TRBV5-8; DNA: TGTGCCAGCAGCTTGGCGCCGGAGGAGACCCAGTACTTC; CDR3: CASSLAPEETQYF
D: .; J: TRBJ2-6; length: 20; size: .; V: TRBV5-1; DNA: TGCGCCAGCAGCTTGGAGGGTTTAAGACAGGGACTTTCTGGGGCCAACGTCCTGACTTTC; CDR3: CASSLEGLRQGLSGANVLTF
D: .; J: TRBJ1-6; length: 17; size: .; V: TRBV18; DNA: TGTGCCAGCTCACCACCATGGACAGTTAAGAGGGGATCACCCCTCCACTTT; CDR3: CASSPPWTVKRGSPLHF
D: .; J: TRBJ1-1; length: 13; size: .; V: TRBV25-1; DNA: TGTGCCAGCAGTGAAGGGCTCTACACTGAAGCTTTCTTT; CDR3: CASSEGLYTEAFF
D: TRBD1; J: TRBJ2-7; length: 15; size: few; V: TRBV4-3; DNA: TGCGCCAGTAAGCGTTTCGTGACAGGGTCCTACGAGCAGTACTTC; CDR3: CASKRFVTGSYEQYF
D: .; J: TRBJ2-7; length: 16; size: .; V: TRBV5-1; DNA: TGCGCCAGCAGCTGGGACGGGACAAGGCCTAACTACGAGCAGTACTTC; CDR3: CASSWDGTRPNYEQYF
D: .; J: TRBJ2-5; length: 12; size: .; V: TRBV5-5; DNA: TGTGCCAGCATGGCAGGGACTTCAACCCAGTACTTC; CDR3: CASMAGTSTQYF
D: .; J: TRBJ2-7; length: 14; size: once; V: TRBV27; DNA: TGTGCCAGCAGTTTAGGGCAGGGCCCCTACGAGCAGTACTTC; CDR3: CASSLGQGPYEQYF
D: .; J: TRBJ1-5; length: 16; size: .; V: TRBV27; DNA: TGTGCCAGCAGTTTGGGGCCTGGCGGGGGCAATCAGCCCCAGCATTTT; CDR3: CASSLGPGGGNQPQHF
D: .; J: TRBJ2-2; length: 16; size: .; V: TRBV28; DNA: TGTGCCAGCAGCTCCCCCAGAGGGGGTGTCACCGGGGAGCTGTTTTTT; CDR3: CASSSPRGGVTGELFF
D: .; J: TRBJ1-5; length: 12; size: .; V: TRBV28; DNA: TGTGCCAGCAGCGGGGGGGATCAGCCCCAGCATTTT; CDR3: CASSGGDQPQHF
D: .; J: TRBJ1-2; length: 12; size: .; V: TRBV11-1; DNA: TGTGCCAGCAGCTTGGACAGATCAGGCTACACCTTC; CDR3: CASSLDRSGYTF
D: .; J: TRBJ1-5; length: 15; size: .; V: TRBV7-2; DNA: TGTGCCAGCAGCCTCCGAACGGCCAGCGATCAGCCCCAGCATTTT; CDR3: CASSLRTASDQPQHF